This TCR beta chain appears in the sequencing data of a study of vaccination effects on CD4 cells after COVID-19. On the study more broadly: Two doses of BNT162b2 or mRNA-1273 vaccine were administered to participants. Two convalescent patients were sampled 16 days and one week before vaccination.

CDR1 and CDR2 from the germline V gene are LNHNV and YYDKDF (reference sequence). There are 14 residues in the CDR3. Profiling relied on immunoSEQ multiplex PCR, and the TCRdb table lists in-frame clones only, not all of them. The sample has 35,000 to 40,000 clones, about three quarters seen once. As for this clone: Its antigen is currently unknown. Mismatch with germline at one junction end may stem from a read error.

Viral peptide pool expansion of antigen-specific CD4+ T cells preceded sequencing in the ViraFEST assay. Cells that had been cultured for roughly eleven days were the source of isolated CD4+ T cells. From March to December 2020, the person had a SARS-CoV-2 infection that was confirmed by PCR. A few million PBMC per well were cultured with 9 to 10 IU/ml IL-2 and roughly 10 ug/ml peptides. The rearrangement uses TRBV15 and TRBJ1-2, with D possibly TRBD1 on 5 matching bases. The sequences come from CD4+ T cells from PBMCs cultured with HCoV-NL63 spike peptides, collected before COVID-19 vaccination. The clonotype was recovered from a human donor who had a prior SARS-CoV-2 infection. Here the CDR3 DNA reads TGTGCCACCAGCAGAGATTCGACAGCCTATGGCTACATCTTC. Translation gives CATSRDSTAYGYIF.